Following are 26 T cell receptor beta chains from one sample sequenced in a study of blood T cell repertoires in COVID-19. The table came from immunoSEQ multiplex PCR; TCRdb's copy has only in-frame clones and leaves some out. Among 100,000 to 150,000 clones listed, 70% to 90% were seen once. Sequenced input: peripheral blood. These receptors originate from a man in his forties or fifties with acute or convalescent COVID-19.

Details on this clone: The sample has other DNA sequences that encode this CDR3 too. This chain connects TRBV6-6 to TRBJ1-5; 9 nucleotides match TRBD1. This CDR3 has 15 residues. With 0 bases clipped from V and 7 bases from J, the junction kept 4 bases outside the gene matches. In germline, CDR1 is MNHNY, CDR2 SVGAGI (reference sequence). Here the CDR3 DNA reads TGTGCCAGCAGTTACTCTACAGGGGGCGGGCAGCCCCAGCATTTT. Protein sequence: CASSYSTGGGQPQHF.

The rearrangement joins TRBV13 to TRBJ2-7; 8 bases are shared with TRBD1. The CDR3 runs 13 residues. The germline V gene encodes CDR1 PRHDT and CDR2 FYEKMQ (reference sequence). The ends lost 5 bases at V and 2 bases at J; junction bases unmatched: 2. Here the CDR3 reads CASSQTGAYEQYF. The CDR3 DNA is TGTGCCAGCAGCCAGACAGGGGCCTACGAGCAGTACTTC. Full variable domain (rest looked up from reference TRBV13 and TRBJ2-7): AAGVIQSPRHLIKEKRETATLKCYPIPRHDTVYWYQQGPGQDPQFLISFYEKMQSDKGSIPDRFSAQQFSDYHSELNMSSLELGDSALYFCASSQTGAYEQYFGPGTRLTVT.

This clone was found once. The gene calls are TRBV9 and TRBJ1-4; no clear D gene. The CDR3 runs to 13 residues. Germline loops: CDR1 SGDLS, CDR2 YYNGEE. The V end lost 3 bases, the J end lost 3 bases, and 6 bases lay between the germline ends. In DNA form, the CDR3 reads TGTGCCAGCAGCGGGGCCCCTAATGAAAAACTGTTTTTT. Protein sequence: CASSGAPNEKLFF.

This chain links TRBV21-1 with TRBJ2-2; the table assigns TRBD2, which was not confirmed against the DNA. TRBV21-1 is tagged as a pseudogene. CDR3 size: 13 residues. The CDR3 DNA is TGTGCCAGCGCGAGGATAAACGACGGGGAGCTGTTTTTT. Encoded protein: CASARINDGELFF.

V and J are TRBV25-1 and TRBJ2-1; 14 bases agree with TRBD2. CDR3 length equals 14 residues. The V and J ends lost 4 bases and 13 bases, in that order; junction bases with no gene match: 6. The V gene's germline CDR1 is MGHDK and CDR2 SYGVNS. CDR3 sequence reads: CASSGLAGGPVQFF. The CDR3 DNA reads TGTGCCAGCAGTGGACTAGCGGGAGGGCCGGTACAGTTCTTC.

The chain carries TRBV12-3 or TRBV12-4 and TRBJ1-2; 7 bases line up with TRBD1. The CDR3 runs to 13 residues. The J segment lost 8 bases and the V segment lost 3 bases, leaving 6 bases of the junction unmatched. This CDR3 is CASSFYRGRGYTF. The CDR3 DNA is TGTGCCAGCAGTTTTTACAGGGGAAGGGGCTACACCTTC.

The chain is built from TRBV11-3 and TRBJ2-3; D perhaps matches TRBD1 (5 bases). V was cut by 2 bases and J by 2 bases, with 8 bases left in between. The CDR3 is 14 residues long. Germline V CDR1 and CDR2: SGHNT, YENEEA. In nucleotides, the CDR3 is TGTGCCAGCAGCTTACGACAGAACACAGATACGCAGTATTTT. The encoded protein is CASSLRQNTDTQYF.

The chain joins TRBV7-2 to TRBJ2-7; 9 nucleotides agree with TRBD2. V shed 5 bases, J shed 0 bases, and the junction held 11 bases outside the gene matches. Germline assignment: CDR1 SGHTA and CDR2 FQGNSA. The CDR3 runs to 17 residues. The CDR3 DNA sequence: TGTGCCAGCAGCCCACGAGCTAGCGGGGTGAGCTCCTACGAGCAGTACTTC. It codes for CASSPRASGVSSYEQYF.

This sequence joins TRBV6-5 and TRBJ1-1, with D possibly TRBD1 on 5 matching bases. The germline CDR1 and CDR2 sequences are MNHEY and SVGAGI. The CDR3 is made up of 12 amino acids. Trimming pared 10 bases from V and 5 bases from J, leaving 14 bases between. CDR3 DNA: TGTGCCACCTCTAGACAGTGGACTGAAGCTTTCTTT. This sequence encodes CATSRQWTEAFF.

The genes are TRBV9 and TRBJ2-7, with a possible D match to TRBD2 (5 bases). Germline CDR1 reads SGDLS; CDR2 reads YYNGEE. V was shortened by 2 bases and J by 6 bases, with 18 bases between the two germline ends. The CDR3 contains 15 residues. The CDR3 reads CASSVGAAPAAEQYF. Written as DNA, the CDR3 is TGTGCCAGCAGCGTTGGAGCGGCCCCGGCGGCCGAGCAGTACTTC.

V and J are TRBV12-3 or TRBV12-4 and TRBJ1-5, with TRBD1 matching over 7 bases. The trim removed 5 bases at V and 5 bases at J, leaving 3 bases unmatched. This CDR3 contains 13 residues. The CDR3 DNA reads as TGTGCCAGCAGTCCCGACAGGGATCAGCCCCAGCATTTT. Protein: CASSPDRDQPQHF.

V is TRBV7-2 and J is TRBJ1-1; D unresolved. V was cut by 3 bases and J by 0 bases, with 8 bases left in between. Germline CDR1 reads SGHTA; CDR2 reads FQGNSA. The CDR3 runs to 14 residues. The CDR3 loop reads CASSFGLMNTEAFF. CDR3 coding DNA: TGTGCCAGCAGCTTTGGACTTATGAACACTGAAGCTTTCTTT.

This sequence joins TRBV9 and TRBJ1-1; D unclear. V shed 2 bases and J shed 1 base, with 6 bases lying between them. The CDR3 runs 13 residues. The germline gives CDR1 SGDLS, CDR2 YYNGEE. DNA for the CDR3: TGTGCCAGCAGCGTTGGAGCGAACACTGAAGCTTTCTTT. Its translation: CASSVGANTEAFF.

Here the CDR3 reads CASISPTGPREAFF. The CDR3 DNA reads as TGTGCCAGCATCTCGCCGACAGGCCCCCGTGAAGCTTTCTTT. The gene calls are TRBV6-5 and TRBJ1-1, with D perhaps matching TRBD1 (6 bases). Trimming took off 7 bases at V and 7 bases at J, with 19 bases between the two ends. Germline CDR1 MNHEY, CDR2 SVGAGI. CDR3 length equals 14 residues.

This sequence joins TRBV7-2 and TRBJ2-5, with D possibly being TRBD2 (5 bases). CDR3 length: 14 amino acids. Germline values: CDR1 SGHTA, CDR2 FQGNSA. Trimming stripped 6 bases from V and 3 bases from J, with 14 bases between. CDR3 sequence reads: CASSRQSGEETQYF. CDR3 DNA sequence: TGTGCCAGCAGTCGCCAATCCGGGGAAGAGACCCAGTACTTC.

This clone was recorded only once. The CDR3 DNA is TGCAGCGTTGAGAGGGGACTAGCAAGCTCCTACAATGAGCAGTTCTTC. This codes for CSVERGLASSYNEQFF. The rearrangement joins TRBV29-1 to TRBJ2-1; TRBD2 agrees at 9 bases. Trimming removed 3 bases from V and 0 bases from J; junction bases left unmatched: 6. The CDR3 loop spans 16 amino acids. Germline V CDR1 and CDR2: SQVTM, ANQGSEA.

The rearrangement uses TRBV3-1 (or the pseudogene TRBV3-2) and TRBJ1-3; unclear D gene. The CDR3 loop spans 16 amino acids. V was cut by 0 bases and J by 0 bases, with 9 bases left in between. The germline CDR1 and CDR2 sequences are LGHDT and YNNKEL (reference sequence). CDR3 nucleotides: TGTGCCAGCAGCCAAGATCCCGACATCTCTGGAAACACCATATATTTT. Protein product: CASSQDPDISGNTIYF.

The J gene is TRBJ1-2, the V gene TRBV29-1, with 9 bases fitting TRBD1. V shed 6 bases, J shed 5 bases, and the junction held 10 bases outside the gene matches. Per germline, CDR1 SQVTM and CDR2 ANQGSEA. The CDR3 covers 14 residues. The CDR3 protein is CSVDGDRDFYGYTF. CDR3 bases: TGCAGCGTCGACGGGGACAGGGATTTTTATGGCTACACCTTC.

V usage is TRBV6-5 and J usage is TRBJ2-2, with D unresolved. Germline V gene data show CDR1 as MNHEY and CDR2 as SVGAGI. Trimming took off 3 bases at V and 6 bases at J, with 8 bases between the two ends. The CDR3 contains 13 residues. CDR3 DNA sequence: TGTGCCAGCAGTTATCGACACTCCGGGGAGCTGTTTTTT. Residues: CASSYRHSGELFF.

This chain connects TRBV6-1 to TRBJ2-5; a weak D match, TRBD2 (5 bases). Trimming took 2 bases from V and 7 from J, leaving 8 bases between them. There are 12 residues in the CDR3. CDR1 is MNHNS, CDR2 SASEGT, per germline. CDR3 sequence (DNA): TGTGCCAGCAGTGAACTGGGAGCGACCCAGTACTTC. It encodes CASSELGATQYF.

The rearrangement joins TRBV10-3 to TRBJ1-2; the D is unclear. This CDR3 comprises 13 residues. Trimming took 7 bases from V and 0 from J, leaving 9 bases between them. Germline V CDR1 and CDR2: ENHRY, SYGVKD. The CDR3 here is CAIMKEANYGYTF. DNA of the CDR3: TGTGCCATCATGAAAGAGGCTAACTATGGCTACACCTTC.

A few counts support this clone. The chain recombines TRBV11-3 with TRBJ2-5; maybe TRBD1 (5 bases). Per the germline V gene, CDR1 is SGHNT and CDR2 is YENEEA. The CDR3 spans 13 residues. V was cut by 4 bases and J by 1 base, with 7 bases left in between. CDR3 nucleotide sequence: TGTGCCAGCAGCTCAGACAGCCAAGAGACCCAGTACTTC. Protein: CASSSDSQETQYF. The variable domain in full, with the rest retrieved from reference TRBV11-3 and TRBJ2-5, is EAGVVQSPRYKIIEKKQPVAFWCNPISGHNTLYWYLQNLGQGPELLIRYENEEAVDDSQLPKDRFSAERLKGVDSTLKIQPAELGDSAVYLCASSSDSQETQYFGPGTRLLVL.

The chain carries TRBV30 and TRBJ2-2; no definite D call. Germline V CDR1 and CDR2: GTSNPN, SVGIG (reference sequence). The CDR3 consists of 14 residues. V dropped 4 bases and J dropped 0 bases, with 9 bases sitting between them. CDR3 nucleotides: TGTGCCTGGAAATTCGCGGCGAACACCGGGGAGCTGTTTTTT. This translates into CAWKFAANTGELFF.

This clone is a singleton in its sample. The chain couples TRBV5-6 to TRBJ1-2; 8 nucleotides match TRBD1. This CDR3 is built from 15 residues. V was pared by 4 bases and J by 4 bases, with 9 bases of the junction left unmatched. CDR1 and CDR2 (germline): SGHDT, YYEEEE. The CDR3 here is CASSLETGESYGYTF. The CDR3 coding sequence is TGTGCCAGCAGCCTGGAGACAGGGGAGAGCTATGGCTACACCTTC.

V is TRBV7-9 and J is TRBJ1-1; D is perhaps TRBD1 (5 bases). Between the trimmed V and J ends, which lost 7 bases and 1 base, there was a span of 16 bases. CDR1 is SEHNR, CDR2 FQNEAQ, per germline (reference sequence). The CDR3 consists of 15 residues. For the CDR3, the DNA is TGTGCCAGCACCCCCAGGGTGGGGCAGAACACTGAAGCTTTCTTT. Residues: CASTPRVGQNTEAFF. Using reference TRBV7-9 and TRBJ1-1 for the parts outside the CDR3, the full variable domain is DTGVSQNPRHKITKRGQNVTFRCDPISEHNRLYWYRQTLGQGPEFLTYFQNEAQLEKSRLLSDRFSAERPKGSFSTLEIQRTEQGDSAMYLCASTPRVGQNTEAFFGQGTRLTVV.

The chain links TRBV5-1 to TRBJ2-1; 12 nucleotides align to TRBD2. Germline CDR1 and CDR2: SGHRS and YFSETQ. V trimming: 3 bases; J trimming: 3 bases; junction bases outside the gene matches: 4. This CDR3 is 16 amino acids long. In DNA, the CDR3 is TGCGCCAGCAGCTCCCTAGCGGGAGGGGACTACAATGAGCAGTTCTTC. As protein: CASSSLAGGDYNEQFF.